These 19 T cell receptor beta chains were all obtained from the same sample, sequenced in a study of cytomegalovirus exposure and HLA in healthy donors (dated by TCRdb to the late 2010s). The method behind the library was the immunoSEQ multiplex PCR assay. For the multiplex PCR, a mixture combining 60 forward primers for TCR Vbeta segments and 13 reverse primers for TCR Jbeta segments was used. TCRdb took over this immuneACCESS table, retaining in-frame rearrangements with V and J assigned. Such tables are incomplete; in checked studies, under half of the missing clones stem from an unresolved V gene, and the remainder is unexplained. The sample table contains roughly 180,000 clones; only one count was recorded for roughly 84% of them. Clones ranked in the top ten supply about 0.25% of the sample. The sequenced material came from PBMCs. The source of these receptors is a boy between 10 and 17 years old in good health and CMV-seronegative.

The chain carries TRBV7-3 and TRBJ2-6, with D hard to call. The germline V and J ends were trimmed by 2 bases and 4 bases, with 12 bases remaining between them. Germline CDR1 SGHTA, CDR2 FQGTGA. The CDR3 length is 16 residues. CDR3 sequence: CASSLEAALGANVLTF. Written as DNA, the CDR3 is TGTGCCAGCAGCTTAGAGGCGGCGCTCGGGGCCAACGTCCTGACTTTC. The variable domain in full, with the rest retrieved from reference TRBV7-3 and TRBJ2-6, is GAGVSQTPSNKVTEKGKYVELRCDPISGHTALYWYRQSLGQGPEFLIYFQGTGAADDSGLPNDRFFAVRPEGSVSTLKIQRTERGDSAVYLCASSLEAALGANVLTFGAGSRLTVL.

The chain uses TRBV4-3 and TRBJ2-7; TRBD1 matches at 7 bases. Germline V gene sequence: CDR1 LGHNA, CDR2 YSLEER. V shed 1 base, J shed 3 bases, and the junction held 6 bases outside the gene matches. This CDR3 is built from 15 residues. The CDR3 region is CASSQGQGEVYEQYF. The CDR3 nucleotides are TGCGCCAGCAGCCAAGGGCAGGGGGAAGTCTACGAGCAGTACTTC.

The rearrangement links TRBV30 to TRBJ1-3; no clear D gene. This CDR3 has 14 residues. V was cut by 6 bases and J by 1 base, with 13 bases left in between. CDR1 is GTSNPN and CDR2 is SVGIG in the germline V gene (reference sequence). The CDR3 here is CACLERLSGNTIYF. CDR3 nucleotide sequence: TGTGCCTGCCTAGAAAGGCTATCTGGAAACACCATATATTTT.

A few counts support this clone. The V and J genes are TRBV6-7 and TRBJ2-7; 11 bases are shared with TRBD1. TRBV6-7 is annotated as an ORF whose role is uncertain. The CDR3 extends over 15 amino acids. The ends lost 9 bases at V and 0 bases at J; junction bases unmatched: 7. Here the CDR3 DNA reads TGTGCCAGGGACAGGGGGCTAGCGAGCTCCTACGAGCAGTACTTC. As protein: CARDRGLASSYEQYF.

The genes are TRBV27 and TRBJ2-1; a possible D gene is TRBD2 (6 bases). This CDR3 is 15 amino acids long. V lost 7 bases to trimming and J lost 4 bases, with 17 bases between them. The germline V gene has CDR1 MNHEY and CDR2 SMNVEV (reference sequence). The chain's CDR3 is CASIHRGMGYNEQFF. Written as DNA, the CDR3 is TGTGCCAGCATACATCGCGGGATGGGGTACAATGAGCAGTTCTTC.

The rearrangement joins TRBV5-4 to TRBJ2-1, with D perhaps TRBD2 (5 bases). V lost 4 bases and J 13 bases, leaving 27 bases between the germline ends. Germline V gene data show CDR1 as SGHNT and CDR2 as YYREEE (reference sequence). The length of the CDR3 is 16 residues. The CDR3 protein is CASSPAGPGGLGSQFF. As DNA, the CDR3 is TGTGCCAGCAGCCCCGCTGGACCGGGCGGGCTAGGAAGTCAGTTCTTC.

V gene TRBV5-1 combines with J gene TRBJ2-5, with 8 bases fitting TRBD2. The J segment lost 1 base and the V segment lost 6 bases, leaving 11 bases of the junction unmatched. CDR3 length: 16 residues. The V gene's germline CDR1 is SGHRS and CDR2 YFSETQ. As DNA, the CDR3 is TGCGCCAGCACAACTAGCGGAAATATCCCCCAAGAGACCCAGTACTTC. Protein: CASTTSGNIPQETQYF.

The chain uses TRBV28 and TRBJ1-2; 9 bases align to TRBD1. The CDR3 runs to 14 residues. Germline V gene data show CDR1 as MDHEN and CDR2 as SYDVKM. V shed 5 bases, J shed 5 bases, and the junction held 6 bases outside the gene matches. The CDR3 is CASSLQGARYGYTF. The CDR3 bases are TGTGCCAGCAGTCTACAGGGGGCTCGTTATGGCTACACCTTC.

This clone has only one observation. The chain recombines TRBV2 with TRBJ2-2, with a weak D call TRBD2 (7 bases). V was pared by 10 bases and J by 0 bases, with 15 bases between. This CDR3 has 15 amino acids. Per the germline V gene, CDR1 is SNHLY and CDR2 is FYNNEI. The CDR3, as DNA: TGTGCCACCCGGGAAGGGGGGGCGAACACCGGGGAGCTGTTTTTT. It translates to CATREGGANTGELFF.

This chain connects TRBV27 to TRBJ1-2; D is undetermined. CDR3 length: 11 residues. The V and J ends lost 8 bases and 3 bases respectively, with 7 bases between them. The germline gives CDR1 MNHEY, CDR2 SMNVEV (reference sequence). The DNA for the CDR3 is TGTGCCAGCCGGAGTTACTATGGCTACACCTTC. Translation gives CASRSYYGYTF.

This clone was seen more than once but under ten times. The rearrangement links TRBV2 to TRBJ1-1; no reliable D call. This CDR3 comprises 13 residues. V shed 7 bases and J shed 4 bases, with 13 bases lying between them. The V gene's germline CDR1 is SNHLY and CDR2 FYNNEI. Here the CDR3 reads CASIGEVGTEAFF. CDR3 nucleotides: TGTGCCAGCATCGGGGAGGTAGGCACTGAAGCTTTCTTT.

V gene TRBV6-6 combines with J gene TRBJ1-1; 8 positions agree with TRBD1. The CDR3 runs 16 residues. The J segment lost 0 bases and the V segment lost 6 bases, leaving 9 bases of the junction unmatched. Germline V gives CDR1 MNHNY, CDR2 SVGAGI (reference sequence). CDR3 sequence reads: CASRPLNRGMNTEAFF. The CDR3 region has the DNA TGTGCCAGCAGGCCACTTAACAGGGGGATGAACACTGAAGCTTTCTTT.

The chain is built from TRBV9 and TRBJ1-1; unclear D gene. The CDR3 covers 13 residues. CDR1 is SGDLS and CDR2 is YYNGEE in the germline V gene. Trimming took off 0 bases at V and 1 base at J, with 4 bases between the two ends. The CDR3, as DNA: TGTGCCAGCAGCGTAGTATGGAACACTGAAGCTTTCTTT. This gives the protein CASSVVWNTEAFF. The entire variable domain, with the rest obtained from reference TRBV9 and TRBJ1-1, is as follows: DSGVTQTPKHLITATGQRVTLRCSPRSGDLSVYWYQQSLDQGLQFLIQYYNGEERAKGNILERFSAQQFPDLHSELNLSSLELGDSALYFCASSVVWNTEAFFGQGTRLTVV.

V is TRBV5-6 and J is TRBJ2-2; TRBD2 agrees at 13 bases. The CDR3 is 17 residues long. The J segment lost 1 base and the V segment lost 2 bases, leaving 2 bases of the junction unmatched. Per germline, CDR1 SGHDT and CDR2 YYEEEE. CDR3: CASSLGLAGENTGELFF. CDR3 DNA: TGTGCCAGCAGCTTAGGACTAGCGGGAGAGAACACCGGGGAGCTGTTTTTT.

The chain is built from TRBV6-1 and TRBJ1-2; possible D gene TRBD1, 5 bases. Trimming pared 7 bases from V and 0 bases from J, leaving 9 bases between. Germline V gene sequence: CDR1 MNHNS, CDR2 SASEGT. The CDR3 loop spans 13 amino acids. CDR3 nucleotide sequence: TGTGCCAGCACCGAGACAGCTAACTATGGCTACACCTTC. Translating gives CASTETANYGYTF.

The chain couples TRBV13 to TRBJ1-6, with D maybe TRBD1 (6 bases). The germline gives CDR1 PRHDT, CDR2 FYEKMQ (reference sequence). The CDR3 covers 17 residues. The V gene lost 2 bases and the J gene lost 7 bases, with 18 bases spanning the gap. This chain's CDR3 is CASSLLRGAGGNSPLHF. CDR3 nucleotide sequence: TGTGCCAGCAGCTTATTAAGGGGGGCCGGGGGGAATTCACCCCTCCACTTT.

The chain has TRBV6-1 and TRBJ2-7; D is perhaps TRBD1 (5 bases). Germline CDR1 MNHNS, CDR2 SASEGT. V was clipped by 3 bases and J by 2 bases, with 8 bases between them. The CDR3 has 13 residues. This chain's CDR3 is CASSETETYEQYF. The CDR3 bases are TGTGCCAGCAGTGAGACAGAGACCTACGAGCAGTACTTC.

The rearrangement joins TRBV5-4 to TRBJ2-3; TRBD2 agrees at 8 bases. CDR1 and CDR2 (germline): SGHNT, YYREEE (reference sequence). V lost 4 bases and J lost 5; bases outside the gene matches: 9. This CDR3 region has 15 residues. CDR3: CASSRPGGQGDTQYF. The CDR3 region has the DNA TGTGCCAGCAGCCGTCCGGGGGGGCAGGGAGATACGCAGTATTTT.

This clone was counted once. The CDR3 loop reads CASSLWDYSSEQYF. DNA for the CDR3: TGCGCCAGCAGCTTATGGGACTATTCGAGTGAGCAGTACTTC. V usage is TRBV5-1 and J usage is TRBJ2-7, with 7 positions matching TRBD2. The length of the CDR3 is 14 residues. Looked up from germline, CDR1 is SGHRS and CDR2 is YFSETQ. With V trimmed by 2 bases and J by 7 bases, 9 bases remained unmatched.